This TCR beta chain comes out of a study of identical twins. There are a few counts of this clonotype. Its antigen remains unknown. Germline loops: CDR1 SGHVS, CDR2 FQNEAQ. Deletions cut 5 bases from V and 0 bases from J, with 13 bases between. This CDR3 contains 15 residues. Study-wide points: Cord blood beta clonotypes that were abundant carried fewer insertions, and memory repertoires showed no such trend.

Template switching added a universal primer site, and cDNA bore unique molecular identifiers. Using its own MiXCR run on the 5' RACE reads, TCRdb lists one record per CDR3 protein. Of hundreds of thousands of distinct CDR3 sequences listed, less than 25% were seen once; the top ten hold approximately 4.3%. The same specimen was also included in a second study, on T cells expressing NK-cell markers. That work adds: Sequenced donors, eight in total, included seven who were HCMV-seropositive and one who was seronegative. A few donors' CD3+CD56-NKG2C+ cells were dominated by the same clonotypes.

The receptor comes from a woman under 30 in good health. The chain is built from TRBV7-8 and TRBJ1-1; D may be TRBD1 (6 bases). Material for sequencing was PBMCs. CDR3 amino acids: CASSPRQVMNTEAFF. DNA for the CDR3: TGTGCCAGCAGCCCTCGACAGGTAATGAACACTGAAGCTTTCTTT.